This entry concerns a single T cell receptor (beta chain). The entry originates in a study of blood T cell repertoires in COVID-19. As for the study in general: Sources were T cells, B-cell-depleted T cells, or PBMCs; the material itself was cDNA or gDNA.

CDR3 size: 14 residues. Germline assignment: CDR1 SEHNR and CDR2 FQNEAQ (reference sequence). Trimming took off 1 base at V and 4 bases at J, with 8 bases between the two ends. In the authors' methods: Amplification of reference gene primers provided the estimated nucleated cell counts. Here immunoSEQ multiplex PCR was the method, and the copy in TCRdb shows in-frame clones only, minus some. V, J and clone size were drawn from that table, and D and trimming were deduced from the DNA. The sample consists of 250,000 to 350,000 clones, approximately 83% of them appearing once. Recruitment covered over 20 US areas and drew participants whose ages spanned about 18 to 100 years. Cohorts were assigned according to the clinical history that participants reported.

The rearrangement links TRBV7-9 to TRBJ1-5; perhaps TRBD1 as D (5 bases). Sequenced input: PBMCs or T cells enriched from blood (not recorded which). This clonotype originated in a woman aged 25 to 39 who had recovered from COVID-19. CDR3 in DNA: TGTGCCAGCAGCTTAGGGGGCCAGAATCAGCCCCAGCATTTT. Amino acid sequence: CASSLGGQNQPQHF.